This T cell receptor (beta chain) was recorded in a study of blood T cells in healthy people across ages. Study results and caveats: As age increased, TCR beta diversity per million T cells fell in a roughly linear fashion. Long-lived donors had more naive CD4+ cells and higher diversity than aged donors.

A second PCR of 7 to 11 cycles used a sample-barcoded 5' primer and a J-beta primer mix. Each cDNA molecule received a tag from a template-switch adaptor that had 12 random nucleotides. MiXCR, applied by TCRdb to the 5' RACE reads, yields one record per CDR3 protein. The sample yields 550,000 to 750,000 distinct CDR3 sequences, around a fifth seen once. The donors, aged roughly 6 to 90, were healthy Caucasians from Russia. Germline V CDR1 and CDR2: LGHNT, FRNRAP. The CDR3 runs 12 residues. In this sample, this clonotype turned up a few times. Antigen: not known. The V gene is TRBV12-5, the J gene TRBJ2-1; D is uncertain. The closer fit of TRBJ2-7 to the DNA end suggests the J call may be wrong. The source is a man in his sixties or seventies in good health. Sequenced input: blood. CDR3: CASGLDVAEQYF. The DNA for the CDR3 is TGTGCTAGTGGTCTAGACGTTGCAGAGCAGTACTTC.